A single sample gave rise to the 8 T cell receptor beta chains below, sequenced in a study of T cells in Graves' hyperthyroidism and ophthalmopathy. Using RNA transcripts as the source, TCR beta CDR3 regions were amplified. When the TCR CDR3 underwent first-round RT-PCR, the HTBI primer set was used. TCRdb analysed the multiplex PCR reads with MiXCR anew, one entry per CDR3 protein. The table has about 690,000 distinct CDR3 sequences, 15% to 20% seen once. The sample consisted of blood. These receptors originate from a man aged 45-65 years with Graves' hyperthyroidism.

This clonotype was counted a few times. The chain carries TRBV7-6 and TRBJ2-7, with D unresolved. The germline V and J ends were trimmed by 5 bases and 3 bases, with 17 bases remaining between them. CDR1 and CDR2 (germline): SGHVS, FNYEAQ. The CDR3 length is 15 residues. The chain's CDR3 is CASSPAVASVYEQYF. The CDR3 DNA follows: TGTGCCAGCAGCCCCGCGGTGGCGTCCGTCTACGAGCAGTACTTC.

The V and J genes are TRBV11-2 and TRBJ1-3; perhaps TRBD1 as D (5 bases). Germline V CDR1 and CDR2: SGHAT, FQNNGV. Trimming removed 5 bases from V and 1 base from J, with 15 bases in between. CDR3 length equals 16 residues. The CDR3 coding sequence is TGTGCCAGCAGCCCCAGACCGGGGGTTTCTGGAAACACCATATATTTT. This translates into CASSPRPGVSGNTIYF.

In nucleotides, the CDR3 is TGTGCCAGCAGCCGAGGGACATCTGAAGCTTTCTTT. Its protein product is CASSRGTSEAFF. The chain recombines TRBV7-9 with TRBJ1-1, with D perhaps matching TRBD1 (6 bases). The CDR3 sequence is 12 residues long. Germline assignment: CDR1 SEHNR and CDR2 FQNEAQ (reference sequence). V lost 5 bases to trimming and J lost 6 bases, with 10 bases between them.

This clonotype was counted at least ten times. V is TRBV7-9 and J is TRBJ1-2; D possibly corresponds to TRBD1 (6 bases). The CDR3 runs 15 residues. V was clipped by 5 bases and J by 1 base, with 14 bases between them. Germline CDR1 reads SEHNR; CDR2 reads FQNEAQ (reference sequence). CDR3 region: CASSHRDTGNYGYTF. The CDR3, as DNA: TGTGCCAGCAGCCACAGGGACACTGGTAACTATGGCTACACCTTC.

The chain is built from TRBV20-1 and TRBJ1-5; 8 bases are a match to TRBD1. The V gene's germline CDR1 is DFQATT and CDR2 SNEGSKA (reference sequence). The CDR3 is 12 residues long. V was pared by 5 bases and J by 7 bases, with 4 bases of the junction left unmatched. CDR3 nucleotide sequence: TGCAGTGCTGGACAGGGAGGACAGCCCCAGCATTTT. This gives the protein CSAGQGGQPQHF.

The chain links TRBV27 to TRBJ1-6, with D unclear. Germline values: CDR1 MNHEY, CDR2 SMNVEV (reference sequence). Trimming left V 2 bases short and J 7 bases short, with 6 bases between. The CDR3 consists of 13 residues. The CDR3 reads CASSLVKNSPLHF. CDR3 nucleotides: TGTGCCAGCAGTTTAGTTAAGAATTCACCCCTCCACTTT.

This clonotype appeared a few times. This sequence joins TRBV2 and TRBJ2-4, with TRBD2 matching 7 bases. The V gene end was trimmed by 6 bases and the J gene end by 1 base; junction bases not matched to a gene: 15. Germline V CDR1 and CDR2: SNHLY, FYNNEI. The CDR3 extends over 18 amino acids. CDR3: CASRSTSASNIAKNIQYF. The CDR3 bases are TGTGCCAGCAGGTCTACTAGCGCCTCTAACATCGCCAAAAACATTCAGTACTTC.

The chain is built from TRBV4-3 and TRBJ2-7; TRBD2 matches 13 bases. Germline V lookup: CDR1 LGHNA, CDR2 YSLEER. The CDR3 loop spans 14 amino acids. The V gene end was trimmed by 1 base and the J gene end by 10 bases; junction bases not matched to a gene: 4. CDR3 region: CASSQAGLAGEQYF. CDR3 DNA sequence: TGCGCCAGCAGCCAAGCCGGACTAGCGGGAGAACAGTACTTC.